This T cell receptor beta chain originates from a study of T cell repertoires in cytomegalovirus infection. This CDR3 region has 19 residues. Germline V gene lookup returns CDR1 MNHEY and CDR2 SVGEGT. V was pared by 6 bases and J by 0 bases, with 12 bases of the junction left unmatched. In TCRdb, the reads were re-called with MiXCR into one record per CDR3 protein. The sample consists of approximately 170,000 distinct CDR3 sequences, 15% to 20% of them appearing once. This clonotype was detected only a few times. This TCR derives from a human donor in good health (CMV status not recorded). Some clones in this sample may be carry-over from other donors' samples. The chain has TRBV6-2 or TRBV6-3 and TRBJ2-6; 9 bases line up with TRBD1. The sequencing sample was made of CD8+ T cells from PBMCs. DNA for the CDR3: TGTGCCAGCAGACCGCGGGGACAGGGTAAAAGCTCTGGGGCCAACGTCCTGACTTTC. Protein product: CASRPRGQGKSSGANVLTF.